Listed below are T cell receptor beta chains from one sample, sequenced in a study of T cell responses to AZD1222 COVID-19 vaccine. The repertoire was sequenced with immunoSEQ multiplex PCR; TCRdb's copy has only in-frame clones and lacks some. The data hold approximately 150,000 clones, with about 91% observed a single time. The source was peripheral blood, collected on day 0 of AZD1222 vaccination. The receptors originated from an adult in good health. CDR3s include the opening cysteine and the closing phenylalanine or tryptophan. D genes are given only for firm matches. Not every row has a clone size; where given, it reads once, few, many or a size class.

v_gene	d_gene	j_gene	abundance	CDR3aa	CDR3nt
TRBV5-8	TRBD2	TRBJ2-2	NA	CASSLEALAGGSGELFF	TGTGCCAGCAGCTTGGAGGCCCTAGCGGGAGGATCCGGGGAGCTGTTTTTT
TRBV3-1/TRBV3-2	TRBD1	TRBJ1-2	NA	CASSRTGGNDGYTF	TGTGCCAGCAGCCGGACAGGGGGAAATGATGGCTACACCTTC
TRBV4-3	NA	TRBJ2-6	NA	CASSQEGSASGANVLTF	TGCGCCAGCAGCCAAGAAGGCTCCGCCTCTGGGGCCAACGTCCTGACTTTC
TRBV6-6	NA	TRBJ1-1	NA	CASSTGGTEAFF	TGTGCCAGCAGCACGGGGGGGACTGAAGCTTTCTTT
TRBV6-6	NA	TRBJ2-1	NA	CASSMTLLQFF	TGTGCCAGCAGTATGACTCTCTTGCAGTTCTTC
TRBV6-5	NA	TRBJ1-2	NA	CASSWDTRNYGYTF	TGTGCCAGCAGTTGGGATACAAGGAACTATGGCTACACCTTC
TRBV7-2	TRBD2	TRBJ2-1	NA	CASSLPPTTSGRIGNEQFF	TGTGCCAGCAGCTTACCCCCTACGACTAGCGGGAGAATCGGCAATGAGCAGTTCTTC
TRBV27	TRBD2	TRBJ2-1	NA	CASSSPAGGRNNEQFF	TGTGCCAGCAGTTCCCCGGCGGGAGGACGGAACAATGAGCAGTTCTTC
TRBV11-3	TRBD2	TRBJ2-3	NA	CASSLDPALAGGPSDTQYF	TGTGCCAGCAGCTTAGATCCGGCCCTAGCGGGAGGGCCATCGGATACGCAGTATTTT
TRBV24-1	NA	TRBJ1-1	NA	CATSDPSSDTEAFF	TGTGCCACCAGTGACCCCTCCAGTGACACTGAAGCTTTCTTT
TRBV7-2	TRBD1	TRBJ1-1	NA	CASSLVATVRDRATEAFF	TGTGCCAGCAGCTTAGTGGCCACTGTCCGGGACAGGGCGACTGAAGCTTTCTTT
TRBV9	NA	TRBJ1-5	NA	CASSGTGGSNQPQHF	TGTGCCAGCAGCGGGACCGGTGGAAGCAATCAGCCCCAGCATTTT
TRBV25-1	NA	TRBJ1-4	NA	CASSESDLPGEKLFF	TGTGCCAGCAGTGAATCGGACCTACCGGGCGAAAAACTGTTTTTT
TRBV3-1/TRBV3-2	TRBD1	TRBJ1-3	once	CASSYDRGFYSGNTIYF	TGTGCCAGCAGCTACGACAGGGGTTTTTACTCTGGAAACACCATATATTTT
TRBV7-7	TRBD2	TRBJ2-5	NA	CASSSLAGKQETQYF	TGTGCCAGCAGCTCGCTAGCGGGTAAACAAGAGACCCAGTACTTC
TRBV2	NA	TRBJ2-2	NA	CASSERIDTGELFF	TGTGCCAGCAGTGAACGGATTGACACCGGGGAGCTGTTTTTT
TRBV19	TRBD2	TRBJ2-7	NA	CASNPSAGGPSYEQYF	TGTGCCAGTAATCCGTCAGCGGGGGGGCCTTCCTACGAGCAGTACTTC
TRBV6-2/TRBV6-3	NA	TRBJ1-6	NA	CASSYQENSPLHF	TGTGCCAGCAGTTACCAGGAAAATTCACCCCTCCACTTT
TRBV15	NA	TRBJ1-5	once	CATSPDGNSNQPQHF	TGTGCCACCAGCCCCGACGGCAATAGCAATCAGCCCCAGCATTTT
TRBV7-9	NA	TRBJ1-2	NA	CASSPSRDTLANGYTF	TGTGCCAGCAGCCCATCCCGGGACACCTTGGCCAATGGCTACACCTTC
TRBV29-1	TRBD1	TRBJ1-2	NA	CSVGGQGENNYGYTF	TGCAGCGTTGGGGGGCAGGGGGAGAATAACTATGGCTACACCTTC
TRBV30	TRBD2	TRBJ2-1	NA	CAWSVLSVAGGRQFF	TGTGCCTGGAGTGTACTGTCGGTAGCGGGAGGTCGTCAGTTCTTC
TRBV19	TRBD1	TRBJ1-6	NA	CASSGTGGRPPLHF	TGTGCCAGTAGTGGGACAGGGGGCCGACCTCCCCTCCACTTT
TRBV24-1	NA	TRBJ2-3	NA	CATSEGDTQYF	TGTGCCACCAGTGAAGGAGATACGCAGTATTTT
TRBV7-2	NA	TRBJ1-5	once	CASSLGVEGPNSNQPQHF	TGTGCCAGCAGCTTGGGGGTGGAGGGGCCGAATAGCAATCAGCCCCAGCATTTT
TRBV7-9	TRBD2	TRBJ2-3	NA	CASSLSSGGASDTQYF	TGTGCCAGCAGCCTCTCGAGCGGGGGGGCCTCAGATACGCAGTATTTT
TRBV13	NA	TRBJ2-3	NA	CASRSRLDTDTDTQYF	TGTGCCAGCAGAAGTCGCTTGGATACCGACACAGATACGCAGTATTTT
TRBV18	TRBD1	TRBJ1-4	NA	CASSSSGGLGSLFF	TGTGCCAGCTCATCGTCAGGGGGACTTGGGTCACTGTTTTTT
TRBV18	TRBD1	TRBJ2-7	NA	CASSTGQGEGYEQYF	TGTGCCAGCTCAACAGGACAGGGGGAAGGATACGAGCAGTACTTC
TRBV6-5	NA	TRBJ1-3	NA	CASSYSGGDSGNTIYF	TGTGCCAGCAGTTACTCGGGGGGGGACTCCGGAAACACCATATATTTT
TRBV6-5	NA	TRBJ1-1	NA	CASSNRAVEAFF	TGTGCCAGCAGTAATCGGGCCGTTGAAGCTTTCTTT
TRBV29-1	TRBD1	TRBJ1-2	few	CSVSRQGGGGYTF	TGCAGCGTTTCCCGACAGGGGGGAGGTGGCTACACCTTC
TRBV4-3	NA	TRBJ2-3	NA	CASSQDLGYVTDTQYF	TGCGCCAGCAGCCAAGATCTGGGATATGTGACAGATACGCAGTATTTT
TRBV4-3	NA	TRBJ1-5	NA	CASSQEPPGGKDQPQHF	TGCGCCAGCAGCCAAGAACCGCCCGGGGGCAAGGATCAGCCCCAGCATTTT
TRBV14	NA	TRBJ2-2	NA	CASSQVWGNTGELFF	TGTGCCAGCAGCCAAGTCTGGGGGAACACCGGGGAGCTGTTTTTT
TRBV19	NA	TRBJ1-5	NA	CASSIRPRQPQHF	TGTGCCAGTAGTATAAGGCCCAGACAGCCCCAGCATTTT
TRBV14	NA	TRBJ2-7	NA	CASSLASDYEQYF	TGTGCCAGCAGCCTAGCGTCGGATTACGAGCAGTACTTC
TRBV7-2	NA	TRBJ2-2	NA	CASSLVRVPGELFF	TGTGCCAGCAGCTTAGTGAGGGTCCCCGGGGAGCTGTTTTTT
TRBV30	NA	TRBJ2-1	NA	CAWSGSERRSEQFF	TGTGCCTGGAGTGGCAGTGAGCGTAGGAGTGAGCAGTTCTTC
TRBV10-2	TRBD2	TRBJ2-7	NA	CASRPTQREEQYF	TGCGCCAGCCGCCCCACCCAGCGGGAAGAGCAGTACTTC
TRBV2	NA	TRBJ1-5	NA	CASSEGGRRNNQPQHF	TGTGCCAGCAGTGAAGGGGGTAGGAGGAACAATCAGCCCCAGCATTTT
TRBV2	NA	TRBJ1-6	NA	CASSETGNSPLHF	TGTGCCAGCAGTGAGACAGGCAATTCACCCCTCCACTTT